This T cell receptor beta chain was captured in a study of response to subunit inactivated influenza vaccine. Germline values: CDR1 DFQATT, CDR2 SNEGSKA (reference sequence). The germline V and J ends were trimmed by 7 bases and 1 base, with 28 bases remaining between them. This CDR3 contains 18 residues. TCRdb independently ran MiXCR on the RT-PCR reads; one entry per CDR3 protein. In the table there are 550,000 to 800,000 distinct CDR3 sequences, more than 15% of which are singletons. The sequences come from PBMCs from blood, collected about 13 days after vaccination. The sequence derives from a man aged 50 to 60 who received an inactivated influenza vaccine. This chain connects TRBV20-1 to TRBJ1-2; a possible D gene is TRBD1 (5 bases). The CDR3 coding sequence is TGCAGTGTACAGGCGGTCGAAAATCTCGGCAAATTTAACTATGGCTACACCTTC. Its protein is CSVQAVENLGKFNYGYTF.